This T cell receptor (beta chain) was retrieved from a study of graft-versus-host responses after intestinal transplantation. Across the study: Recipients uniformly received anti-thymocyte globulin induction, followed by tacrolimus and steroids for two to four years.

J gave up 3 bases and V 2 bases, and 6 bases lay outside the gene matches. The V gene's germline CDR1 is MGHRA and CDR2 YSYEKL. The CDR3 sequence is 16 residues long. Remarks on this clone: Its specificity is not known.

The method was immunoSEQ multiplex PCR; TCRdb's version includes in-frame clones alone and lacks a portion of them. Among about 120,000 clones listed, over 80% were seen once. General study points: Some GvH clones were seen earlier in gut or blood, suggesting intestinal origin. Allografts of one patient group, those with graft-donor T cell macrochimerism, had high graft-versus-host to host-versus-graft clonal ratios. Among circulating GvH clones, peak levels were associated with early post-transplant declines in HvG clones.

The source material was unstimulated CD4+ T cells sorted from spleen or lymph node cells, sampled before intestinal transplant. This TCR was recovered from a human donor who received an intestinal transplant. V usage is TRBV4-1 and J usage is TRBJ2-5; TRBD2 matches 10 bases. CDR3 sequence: CASSQRSSGGEETQYF. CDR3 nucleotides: TGCGCCAGCAGCCAACGGTCTAGCGGGGGTGAAGAGACCCAGTACTTC.